This TCR beta chain was identified in a study of blood T cell repertoires in COVID-19. Study-level background: Sources were T cells, B-cell-depleted T cells, or PBMCs; the material itself was cDNA or gDNA.

Assay used: immunoSEQ multiplex PCR; TCRdb lists only in-frame clones, some missing. The table lists 400,000 to 550,000 clones, 87% of them singletons, with about 2% in the top ten. Looked up from germline, CDR1 is SGHRS and CDR2 is YFSETQ. Trimming took 5 bases from V and 5 from J; bases not matched to a gene: 7. The length of the CDR3 is 15 residues. In terms of age and location, participants ranged from roughly 18 to 95 years and lived in fewer than 30 US areas. Cohort assignment relied on participant-reported clinical history. A single count supports this clone. Sequencing used PBMCs or T cells enriched from blood (not recorded which). The chain couples TRBV5-1 to TRBJ2-1; 10 bases match TRBD2. The sequence was collected from a woman aged 18-35 years with acute COVID-19. The CDR3 spells CASSLTSGYHNEQFF. The CDR3 bases are TGCGCCAGCAGTTTGACTAGCGGGTATCACAATGAGCAGTTCTTC.